There are many counts of the clone carrying this T cell receptor beta chain. Its antigen remains unidentified. This record belongs to a study of T cells in Graves' hyperthyroidism and ophthalmopathy. Study-wide results and caveats: Most thyroid clonotypes that were expanded above 0.001 also turned up in blood.

What was amplified from RNA transcripts were TCR beta CDR3 regions. First-round RT-PCR with HTBI primers amplified the TCR CDR3 region. MiXCR was run by TCRdb on the multiplex PCR reads, yielding one entry per CDR3 protein. This table has 500,000 to 550,000 distinct CDR3 sequences, 20% appearing once. Trimming left V 4 bases short and J 4 bases short, with 10 bases between. The germline gives CDR1 LNHDA, CDR2 SQIVND (reference sequence). The CDR3 extends over 13 amino acids. The sequencing input was blood. The genes are TRBV19 and TRBJ1-1; no definite D call. The receptor's source is a man younger than 35 with Graves' hyperthyroidism. The CDR3 DNA reads as TGTGCCAGTAGTAGAAAGAGTACCACTGAAGCTTTCTTT. It codes for CASSRKSTTEAFF.